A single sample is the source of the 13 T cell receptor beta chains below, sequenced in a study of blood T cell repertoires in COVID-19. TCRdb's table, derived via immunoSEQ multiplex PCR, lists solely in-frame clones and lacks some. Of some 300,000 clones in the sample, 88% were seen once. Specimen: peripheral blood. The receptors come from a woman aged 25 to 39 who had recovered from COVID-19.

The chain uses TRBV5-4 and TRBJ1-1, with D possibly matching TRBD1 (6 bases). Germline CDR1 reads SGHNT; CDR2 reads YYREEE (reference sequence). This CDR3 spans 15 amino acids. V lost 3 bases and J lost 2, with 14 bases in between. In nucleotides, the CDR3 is TGTGCCAGCAGCTCGGGGGGGCAGGCAAACACTGAAGCTTTCTTT. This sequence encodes CASSSGGQANTEAFF.

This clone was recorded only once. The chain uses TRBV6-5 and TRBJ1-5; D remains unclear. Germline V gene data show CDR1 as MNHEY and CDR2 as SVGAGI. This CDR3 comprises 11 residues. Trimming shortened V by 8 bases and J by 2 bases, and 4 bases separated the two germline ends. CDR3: CASRGNQPQHF. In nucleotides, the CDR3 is TGTGCCAGCCGCGGCAATCAGCCCCAGCATTTT.

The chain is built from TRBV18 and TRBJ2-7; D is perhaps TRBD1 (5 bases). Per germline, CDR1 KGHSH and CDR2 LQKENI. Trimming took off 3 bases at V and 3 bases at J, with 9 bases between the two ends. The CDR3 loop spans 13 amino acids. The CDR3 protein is CASSPRTNYEQYF. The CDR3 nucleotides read TGTGCCAGCTCACCGAGGACAAACTACGAGCAGTACTTC.

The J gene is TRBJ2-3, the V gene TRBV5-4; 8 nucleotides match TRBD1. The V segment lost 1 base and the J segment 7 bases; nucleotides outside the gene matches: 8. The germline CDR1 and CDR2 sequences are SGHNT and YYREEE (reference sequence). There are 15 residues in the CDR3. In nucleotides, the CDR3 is TGTGCCAGCAGCTTGCAGGGACAGGTGGACCATACGCAGTATTTT. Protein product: CASSLQGQVDHTQYF.

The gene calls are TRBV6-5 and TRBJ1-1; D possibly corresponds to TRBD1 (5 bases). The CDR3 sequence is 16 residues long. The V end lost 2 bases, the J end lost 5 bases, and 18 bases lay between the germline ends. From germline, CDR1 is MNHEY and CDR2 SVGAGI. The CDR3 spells CASSYRGPGRGTEAFF. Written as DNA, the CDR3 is TGTGCCAGCAGTTACAGGGGCCCGGGCCGGGGGACTGAAGCTTTCTTT.

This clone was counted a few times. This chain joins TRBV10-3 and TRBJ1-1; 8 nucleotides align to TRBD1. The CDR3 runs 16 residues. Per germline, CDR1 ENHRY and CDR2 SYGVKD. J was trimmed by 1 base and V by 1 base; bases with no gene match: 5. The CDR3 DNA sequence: TGTGCCATCAGTGAGTTGGGGACAGGACAGAACACTGAAGCTTTCTTT. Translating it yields CAISELGTGQNTEAFF.

Written as DNA, the CDR3 is TGTGCCAGCTTTCAAAATCCCCCTGGACAGGGGGGTCAAGAGACCCAGTACTTC. Translation: CASFQNPPGQGGQETQYF. The V call is TRBV18, the J call TRBJ2-5; 10 bases line up with TRBD1. CDR3 size: 18 residues. Looked up from germline, CDR1 is KGHSH and CDR2 is LQKENI. Trimming at V came to 7 bases and at J to 2 bases, leaving 16 bases not matched to a gene. Together with reference TRBV18 and TRBJ2-5, the CDR3 gives the full variable domain: NAGVMQNPRHLVRRRGQEARLRCSPMKGHSHVYWYRQLPEEGLKFMVYLQKENIIDESGMPKERFSAEFPKEGPSILRIQQVVRGDSAAYFCASFQNPPGQGGQETQYFGPGTRLLVL.

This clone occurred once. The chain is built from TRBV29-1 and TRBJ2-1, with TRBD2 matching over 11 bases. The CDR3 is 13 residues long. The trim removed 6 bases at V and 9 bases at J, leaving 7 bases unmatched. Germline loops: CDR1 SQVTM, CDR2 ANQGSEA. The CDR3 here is CSVGTSGGCEQFF. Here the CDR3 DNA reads TGCAGCGTCGGGACTAGCGGAGGCTGTGAGCAGTTCTTC.

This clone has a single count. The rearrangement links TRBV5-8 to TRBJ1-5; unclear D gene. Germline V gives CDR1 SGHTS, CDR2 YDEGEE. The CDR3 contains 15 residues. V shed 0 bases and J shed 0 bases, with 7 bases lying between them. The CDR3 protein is CASSLGSNSNQPQHF. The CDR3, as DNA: TGTGCCAGCAGCTTGGGTTCCAATAGCAATCAGCCCCAGCATTTT. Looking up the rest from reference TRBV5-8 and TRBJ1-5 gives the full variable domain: EAGVTQSPTHLIKTRGQQATLRCSPISGHTSVYWYQQALGLGLQFLLWYDEGEERNRGNFPPRFSGRQFPNYSSELNVNALELEDSALYLCASSLGSNSNQPQHFGDGTRLSIL.

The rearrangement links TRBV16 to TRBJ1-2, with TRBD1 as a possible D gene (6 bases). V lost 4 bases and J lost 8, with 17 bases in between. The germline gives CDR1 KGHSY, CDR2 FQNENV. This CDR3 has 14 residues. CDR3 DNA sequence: TGTGCCAGCAGCCGTCCAGGGGAAACGGAGGGCTACACCTTC. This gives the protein CASSRPGETEGYTF.

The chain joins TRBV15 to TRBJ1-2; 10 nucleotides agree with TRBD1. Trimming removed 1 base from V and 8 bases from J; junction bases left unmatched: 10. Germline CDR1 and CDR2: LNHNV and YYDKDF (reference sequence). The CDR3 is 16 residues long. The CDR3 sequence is CATSRAGTGERRGYTF. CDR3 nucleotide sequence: TGTGCCACCAGCAGAGCCGGGACAGGGGAGAGGAGAGGCTACACCTTC.

The CDR3 is CASSTTGTDLGYGYTF. The CDR3 coding sequence is TGTGCCAGTAGTACCACCGGGACAGACCTCGGCTATGGCTACACCTTC. The J gene is TRBJ1-2, the V gene TRBV19; 7 positions match TRBD1. The CDR3 is 16 amino acids. The junction had 12 bases not matched to a gene; V was cut back by 4 bases and J by 4 bases. CDR1 is LNHDA, CDR2 SQIVND, per germline (reference sequence). Variable domain in full (rest from reference TRBV19 and TRBJ1-2): DGGITQSPKYLFRKEGQNVTLSCEQNLNHDAMYWYRQDPGQGLRLIYYSQIVNDFQKGDIAEGYSVSREKKESFPLTVTSAQKNPTAFYLCASSTTGTDLGYGYTFGSGTRLTVV.

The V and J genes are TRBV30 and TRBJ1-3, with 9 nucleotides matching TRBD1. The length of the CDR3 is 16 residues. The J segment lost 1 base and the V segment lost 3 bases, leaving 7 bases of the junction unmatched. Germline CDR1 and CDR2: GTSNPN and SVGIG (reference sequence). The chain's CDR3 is CAWSKTGTGSGNTIYF. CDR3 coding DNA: TGTGCCTGGAGCAAAACTGGGACAGGGTCTGGAAACACCATATATTTT.